The entry below gives a single T cell receptor (beta chain) sequence along with its context. Its antigen is not known. This record comes from a study of cytomegalovirus exposure and HLA in healthy donors. General study results and limits: Previous analysis showed most TCR beta V segments were productive about 87% or about 30% of the time.

The length of the CDR3 is 15 residues. With 0 bases removed from V and 3 bases from J, the gap between germline ends came to 11 bases. Germline assignment: CDR1 SQVTM and CDR2 ANQGSEA. The PCR ran on 60 Vbeta and 13 Jbeta primers. Some clones are missing from TCRdb's copy, which holds only in-frame ones; the method was immunoSEQ multiplex PCR. The table records about 70,000 clones, 62% of them present only once. This TCR was recovered from a man aged 25-45 years in good health and CMV-seronegative. The chain joins TRBV29-1 to TRBJ2-2, with a weak D call TRBD1 (6 bases). Sequences were obtained from PBMCs. CDR3 amino acids: CSVEDGRGYTGELFF. In nucleotides, the CDR3 is TGCAGCGTTGAAGACGGCAGGGGATACACCGGGGAGCTGTTTTTT.